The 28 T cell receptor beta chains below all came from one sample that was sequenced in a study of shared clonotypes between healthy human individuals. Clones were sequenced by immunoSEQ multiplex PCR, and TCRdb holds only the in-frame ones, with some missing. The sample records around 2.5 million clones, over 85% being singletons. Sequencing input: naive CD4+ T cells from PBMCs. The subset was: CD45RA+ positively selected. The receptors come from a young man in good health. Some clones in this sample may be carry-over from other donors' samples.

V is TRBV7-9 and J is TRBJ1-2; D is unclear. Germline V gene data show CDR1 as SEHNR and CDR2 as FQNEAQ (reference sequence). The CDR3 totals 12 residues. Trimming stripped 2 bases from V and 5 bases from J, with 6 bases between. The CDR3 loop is CASSLTPYGYTF. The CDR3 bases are TGTGCCAGCAGCTTAACTCCGTATGGCTACACCTTC.

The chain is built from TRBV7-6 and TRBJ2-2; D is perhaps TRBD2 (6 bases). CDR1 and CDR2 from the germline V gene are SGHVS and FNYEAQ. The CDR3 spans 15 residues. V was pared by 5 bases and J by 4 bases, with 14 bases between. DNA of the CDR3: TGTGCCAGCAGCCCTTGGACTACCAGCACCGGGGAGCTGTTTTTT. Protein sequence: CASSPWTTSTGELFF.

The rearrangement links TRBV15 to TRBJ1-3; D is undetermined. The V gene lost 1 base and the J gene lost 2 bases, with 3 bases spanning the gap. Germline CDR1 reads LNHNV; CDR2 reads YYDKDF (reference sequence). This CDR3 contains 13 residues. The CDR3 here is CATSRGAGNTIYF. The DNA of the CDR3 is TGTGCCACCAGCAGAGGGGCTGGAAACACCATATATTTT.

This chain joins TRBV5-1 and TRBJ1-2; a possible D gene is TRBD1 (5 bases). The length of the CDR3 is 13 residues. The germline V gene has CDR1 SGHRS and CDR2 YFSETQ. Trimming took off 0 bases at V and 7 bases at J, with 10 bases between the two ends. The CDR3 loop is CASSLEARGGYTF. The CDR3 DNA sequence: TGCGCCAGCAGCTTGGAGGCGAGGGGTGGCTACACCTTC. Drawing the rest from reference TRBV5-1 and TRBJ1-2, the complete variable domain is KAGVTQTPRYLIKTRGQQVTLSCSPISGHRSVSWYQQTPGQGLQFLFEYFSETQRNKGNFPGRFSGRQFSNSRSEMNVSTLELGDSALYLCASSLEARGGYTFGSGTRLTVV.

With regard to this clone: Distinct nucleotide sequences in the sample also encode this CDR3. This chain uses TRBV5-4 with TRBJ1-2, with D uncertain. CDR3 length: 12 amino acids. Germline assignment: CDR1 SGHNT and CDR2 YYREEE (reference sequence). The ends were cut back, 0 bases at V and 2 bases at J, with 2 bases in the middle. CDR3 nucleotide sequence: TGTGCCAGCAGCTTGGACAACTATGGCTACACCTTC. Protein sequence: CASSLDNYGYTF. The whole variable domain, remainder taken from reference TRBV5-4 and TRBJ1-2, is ETGVTQSPTHLIKTRGQQVTLRCSSQSGHNTVSWYQQALGQGPQFIFQYYREEENGRGNFPPRFSGLQFPNYSSELNVNALELDDSALYLCASSLDNYGYTFGSGTRLTVV.

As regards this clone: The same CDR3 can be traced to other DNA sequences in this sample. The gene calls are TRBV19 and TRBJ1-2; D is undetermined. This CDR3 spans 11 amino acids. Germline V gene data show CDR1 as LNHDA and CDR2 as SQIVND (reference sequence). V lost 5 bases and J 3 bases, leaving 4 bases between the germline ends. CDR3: CASSFDYGYTF. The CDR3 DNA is TGTGCCAGTAGTTTCGACTATGGCTACACCTTC.

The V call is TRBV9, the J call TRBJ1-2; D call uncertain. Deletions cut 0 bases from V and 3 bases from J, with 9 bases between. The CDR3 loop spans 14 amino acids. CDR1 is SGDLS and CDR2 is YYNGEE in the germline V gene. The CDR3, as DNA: TGTGCCAGCAGCGTAGCGTCGTATGACTATGGCTACACCTTC. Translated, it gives CASSVASYDYGYTF. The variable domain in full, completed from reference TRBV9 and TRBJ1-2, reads DSGVTQTPKHLITATGQRVTLRCSPRSGDLSVYWYQQSLDQGLQFLIQYYNGEERAKGNILERFSAQQFPDLHSELNLSSLELGDSALYFCASSVASYDYGYTFGSGTRLTVV.

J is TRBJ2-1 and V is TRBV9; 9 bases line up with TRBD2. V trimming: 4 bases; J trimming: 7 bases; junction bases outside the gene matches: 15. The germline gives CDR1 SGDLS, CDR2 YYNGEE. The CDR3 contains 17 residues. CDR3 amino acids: CASSSTVAGALMNEQFF. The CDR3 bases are TGTGCCAGCAGCTCAACGGTAGCGGGAGCCCTAATGAATGAGCAGTTCTTC.

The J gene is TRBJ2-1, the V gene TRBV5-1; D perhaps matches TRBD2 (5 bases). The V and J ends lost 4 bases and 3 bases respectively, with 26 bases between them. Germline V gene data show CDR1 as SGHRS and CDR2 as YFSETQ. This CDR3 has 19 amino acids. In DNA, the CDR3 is TGCGCCAGCAGCCTCCTGGCCCTCTTGGCGGGTTCGCGCTACAATGAGCAGTTCTTC. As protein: CASSLLALLAGSRYNEQFF.

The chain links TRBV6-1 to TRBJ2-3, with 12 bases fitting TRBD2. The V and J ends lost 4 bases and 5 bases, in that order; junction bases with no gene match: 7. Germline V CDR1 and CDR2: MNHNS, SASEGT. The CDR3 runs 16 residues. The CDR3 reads CASSVGLAGGQDTQYF. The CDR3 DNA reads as TGTGCCAGCAGTGTGGGGCTAGCGGGAGGGCAAGATACGCAGTATTTT.

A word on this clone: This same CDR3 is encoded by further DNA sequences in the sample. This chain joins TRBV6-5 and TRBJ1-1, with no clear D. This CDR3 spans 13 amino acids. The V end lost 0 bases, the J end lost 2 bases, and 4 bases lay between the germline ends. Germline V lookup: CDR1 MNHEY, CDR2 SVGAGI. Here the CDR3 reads CASSYSTNTEAFF. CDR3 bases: TGTGCCAGCAGTTACTCCACCAACACTGAAGCTTTCTTT.

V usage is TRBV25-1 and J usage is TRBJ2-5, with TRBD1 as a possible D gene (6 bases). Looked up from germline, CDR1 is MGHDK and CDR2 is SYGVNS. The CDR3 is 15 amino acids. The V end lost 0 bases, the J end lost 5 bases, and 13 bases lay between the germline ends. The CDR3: CASSEYYRAGETQYF. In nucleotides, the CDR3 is TGTGCCAGCAGTGAATATTACAGGGCAGGCGAGACCCAGTACTTC. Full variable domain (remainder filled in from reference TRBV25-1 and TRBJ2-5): EADIYQTPRYLVIGTGKKITLECSQTMGHDKMYWYQQDPGMELHLIHYSYGVNSTEKGDLSSESTVSRIRTEHFPLTLESARPSHTSQYLCASSEYYRAGETQYFGPGTRLLVL.

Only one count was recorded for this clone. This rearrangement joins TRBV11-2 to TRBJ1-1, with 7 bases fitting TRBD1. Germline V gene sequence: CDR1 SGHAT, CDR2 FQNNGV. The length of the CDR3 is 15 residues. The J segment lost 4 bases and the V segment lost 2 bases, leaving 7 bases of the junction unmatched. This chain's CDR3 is CASSLRAGGSTEAFF. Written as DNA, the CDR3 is TGTGCCAGCAGCTTACGGGCAGGGGGATCCACTGAAGCTTTCTTT.

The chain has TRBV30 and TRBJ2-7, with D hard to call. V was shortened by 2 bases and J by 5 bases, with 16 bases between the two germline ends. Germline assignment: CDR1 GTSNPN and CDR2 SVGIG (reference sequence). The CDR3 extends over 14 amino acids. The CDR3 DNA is TGTGCCTGGAGTCACGCGGCCCCACCGAACGAGCAGTACTTC. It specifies CAWSHAAPPNEQYF.

CDR3 bases: TGCGCCAGCAGCTCCCCTAGCGGGAGTATCTACGAGCAGTACTTC. Translation: CASSSPSGSIYEQYF. The rearrangement uses TRBV5-1 and TRBJ2-5; 10 nucleotides align to TRBD2. The DNA end favors TRBJ2-7, so the J call may be wrong. The CDR3 is 15 amino acids. CDR1 is SGHRS and CDR2 is YFSETQ in the germline V gene.

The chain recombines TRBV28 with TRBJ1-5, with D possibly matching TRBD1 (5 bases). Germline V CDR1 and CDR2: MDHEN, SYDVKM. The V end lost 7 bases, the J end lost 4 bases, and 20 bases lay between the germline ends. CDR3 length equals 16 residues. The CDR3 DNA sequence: TGTGCCAGCAATCCCGCCGGGGGTCAGGCAAATCAGCCCCAGCATTTT. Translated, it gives CASNPAGGQANQPQHF.

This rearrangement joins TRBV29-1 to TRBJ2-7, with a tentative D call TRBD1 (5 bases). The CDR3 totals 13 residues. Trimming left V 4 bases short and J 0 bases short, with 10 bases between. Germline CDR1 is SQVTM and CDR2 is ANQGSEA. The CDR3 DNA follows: TGCAGCGTTGGCAACAGGAGCTCCTACGAGCAGTACTTC. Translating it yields CSVGNRSSYEQYF.

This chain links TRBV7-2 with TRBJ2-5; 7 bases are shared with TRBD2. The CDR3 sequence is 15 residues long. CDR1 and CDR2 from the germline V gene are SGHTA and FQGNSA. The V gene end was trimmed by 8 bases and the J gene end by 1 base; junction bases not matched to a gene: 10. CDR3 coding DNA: TGTGCCAGCGGCGACCGGCTAGCGGTCCAAGAGACCCAGTACTTC. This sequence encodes CASGDRLAVQETQYF.

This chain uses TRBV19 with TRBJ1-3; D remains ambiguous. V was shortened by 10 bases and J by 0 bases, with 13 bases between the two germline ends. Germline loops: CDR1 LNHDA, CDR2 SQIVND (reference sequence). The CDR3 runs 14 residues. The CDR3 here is CATAGYSSGNTIYF. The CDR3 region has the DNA TGTGCCACCGCGGGGTATAGCTCTGGAAACACCATATATTTT.

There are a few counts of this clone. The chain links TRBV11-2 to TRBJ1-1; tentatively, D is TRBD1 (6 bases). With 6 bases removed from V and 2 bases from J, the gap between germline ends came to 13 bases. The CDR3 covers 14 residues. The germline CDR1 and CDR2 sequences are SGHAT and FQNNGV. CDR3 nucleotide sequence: TGTGCCAGCAGTTATCGACAGGCTAACACTGAAGCTTTCTTT. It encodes CASSYRQANTEAFF.

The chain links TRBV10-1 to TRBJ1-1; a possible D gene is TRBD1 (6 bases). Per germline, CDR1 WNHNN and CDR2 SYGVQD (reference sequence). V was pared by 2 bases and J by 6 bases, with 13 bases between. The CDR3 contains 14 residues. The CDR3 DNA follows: TGCGCCAGCAGTGAGCTCCGGGACACGGCTGAAGCTTTCTTT. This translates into CASSELRDTAEAFF.

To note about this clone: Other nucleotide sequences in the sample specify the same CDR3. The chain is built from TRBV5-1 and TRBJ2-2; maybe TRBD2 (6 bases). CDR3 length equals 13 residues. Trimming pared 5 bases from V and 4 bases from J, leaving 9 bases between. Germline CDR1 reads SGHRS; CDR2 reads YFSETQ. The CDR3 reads CASSPEGTGELFF. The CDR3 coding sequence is TGCGCCAGCAGTCCGGAGGGCACCGGGGAGCTGTTTTTT.

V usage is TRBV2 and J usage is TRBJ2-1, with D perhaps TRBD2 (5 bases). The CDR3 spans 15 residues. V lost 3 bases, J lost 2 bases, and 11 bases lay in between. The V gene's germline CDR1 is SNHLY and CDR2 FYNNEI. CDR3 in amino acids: CASSEELAAYNEQFF. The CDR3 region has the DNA TGTGCCAGCAGTGAGGAGCTAGCCGCCTACAATGAGCAGTTCTTC. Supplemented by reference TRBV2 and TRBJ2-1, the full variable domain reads EPEVTQTPSHQVTQMGQEVILRCVPISNHLYFYWYRQILGQKVEFLVSFYNNEISEKSEIFDDQFSVERPDGSNFTLKIRSTKLEDSAMYFCASSEELAAYNEQFFGPGTRLTVL.

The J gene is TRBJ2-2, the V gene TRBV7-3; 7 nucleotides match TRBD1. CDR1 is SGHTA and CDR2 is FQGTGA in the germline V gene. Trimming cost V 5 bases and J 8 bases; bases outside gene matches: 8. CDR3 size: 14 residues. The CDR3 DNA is TGTGCCAGCAGCCAACCGACAGGGTTTGGGGAGCTGTTTTTT. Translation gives CASSQPTGFGELFF.

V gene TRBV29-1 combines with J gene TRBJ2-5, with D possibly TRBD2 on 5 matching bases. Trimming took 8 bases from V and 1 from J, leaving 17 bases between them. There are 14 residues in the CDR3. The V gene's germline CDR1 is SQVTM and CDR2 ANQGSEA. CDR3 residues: CSRPHGGCQETQYF. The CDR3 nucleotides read TGCAGCCGACCCCACGGAGGCTGCCAAGAGACCCAGTACTTC.

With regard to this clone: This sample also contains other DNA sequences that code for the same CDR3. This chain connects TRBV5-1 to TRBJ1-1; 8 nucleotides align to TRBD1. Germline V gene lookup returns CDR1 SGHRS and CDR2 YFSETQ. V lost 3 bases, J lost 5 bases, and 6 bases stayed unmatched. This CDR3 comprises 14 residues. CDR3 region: CASSSQGVGTEAFF. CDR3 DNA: TGCGCCAGCAGCTCACAGGGGGTGGGAACTGAAGCTTTCTTT.

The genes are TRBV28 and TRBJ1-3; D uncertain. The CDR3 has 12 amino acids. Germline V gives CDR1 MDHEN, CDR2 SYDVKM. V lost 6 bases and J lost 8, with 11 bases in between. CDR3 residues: CASSDEPDTIYF. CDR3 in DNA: TGTGCCAGCAGCGACGAGCCCGACACCATATATTTT.

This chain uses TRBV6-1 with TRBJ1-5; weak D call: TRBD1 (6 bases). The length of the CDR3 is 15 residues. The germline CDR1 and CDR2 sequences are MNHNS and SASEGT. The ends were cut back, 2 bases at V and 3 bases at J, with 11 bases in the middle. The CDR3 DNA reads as TGTGCCAGCAGTGAAACGAGGACAGTCAATCAGCCCCAGCATTTT. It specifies CASSETRTVNQPQHF.